Presented here are 15 T cell receptor beta chains from one specimen sequenced in a study of T cells in tumors after PD-1 blockade. Using immunoSEQ multiplex PCR, the repertoire was profiled, and TCRdb retains in-frame clones only, with some absent. The data show about 47,000 clones, with more than 75% seen just once and about a sixth held by the top ten. The sample was PBMCs, taken before anti-PD-1 treatment. The receptor source for this set is a human donor with basal cell carcinoma.

J is TRBJ2-7 and V is TRBV5-1, with TRBD1 identical over 8 bases. CDR3 length: 17 residues. The germline gives CDR1 SGHRS, CDR2 YFSETQ. Trimming at V came to 0 bases and at J to 2 bases, leaving 10 bases not matched to a gene. In nucleotides, the CDR3 is TGCGCCAGCAGCTTGGTTTCCACCCGACAGGGGACCTACGAGCAGTACTTC. As protein: CASSLVSTRQGTYEQYF.

Notes on this clone: A junction boundary mismatches the germline segment, possibly from a read error. The chain is built from TRBV4-1 and TRBJ2-7; 8 bases are a match to TRBD1. CDR3 length: 14 residues. Germline V CDR1 and CDR2: MGHRA, YSYEKL. The CDR3 loop is CASSQGTGSSEQYF. The DNA of the CDR3 is TGCGCCAGCAGCCAAGGGACAGGGTCCTCCGAGCAGTACTTC.

In this sample, this clone turned up once. The chain uses TRBV21-1 and TRBJ1-5. TRBV21-1 represents a pseudogene. This CDR3 has 12 amino acids. The CDR3 loop is CASSKKDQPQHF. CDR3 DNA: TGTGCCAGCAGCAAAAAGGATCAGCCCCAGCATTTT.

This chain connects TRBV2 to TRBJ2-2; 15 positions agree with TRBD2. The CDR3 is 18 amino acids. The germline CDR1 and CDR2 sequences are SNHLY and FYNNEI. J gave up 4 bases and V 4 bases, and 7 bases lay outside the gene matches. In nucleotides, the CDR3 is TGTGCCAGCAGTGCGGGACTAGCGGGGGGAAGGGGCACCGGGGAGCTGTTTTTT. Protein sequence: CASSAGLAGGRGTGELFF.

This chain joins TRBV14 and TRBJ2-7; TRBD1 is a possible D gene (6 bases). The V end lost 1 base, the J end lost 2 bases, and 15 bases lay between the germline ends. This CDR3 spans 16 amino acids. The V gene's germline CDR1 is SGHDN and CDR2 FVKESK. The CDR3 spells CASSQGRGGSTYEQYF. Here the CDR3 DNA reads TGTGCCAGCAGCCAAGGAAGAGGGGGATCCACCTACGAGCAGTACTTC.

The chain recombines TRBV18 with TRBJ1-1; D possibly corresponds to TRBD1 (5 bases). Germline V CDR1 and CDR2: KGHSH, LQKENI. V was pared by 1 base and J by 1 base, with 13 bases between. The CDR3 covers 16 residues. The CDR3 DNA follows: TGTGCCAGCTCACCACAAAGGTTGGGGGAGAACACTGAAGCTTTCTTT. Translation: CASSPQRLGENTEAFF.

The chain couples TRBV3-1 (or the pseudogene TRBV3-2) to TRBJ1-2; no clear D. Trimming took off 0 bases at V and 4 bases at J, with 9 bases between the two ends. CDR1 and CDR2 (germline): LGHDT, YNNKEL (reference sequence). The CDR3 is 14 amino acids. The CDR3 loop is CASSQDLGSYGYTF. For the CDR3, the DNA is TGTGCCAGCAGCCAAGACTTAGGTAGCTATGGCTACACCTTC.

This chain uses TRBV6-5 with TRBJ1-2, with D unclear. The V and J ends lost 2 bases and 4 bases respectively, with 14 bases between them. Germline V gene data show CDR1 as MNHEY and CDR2 as SVGAGI. The CDR3 length is 15 residues. CDR3 region: CASSYGAGRTYGYTF. The CDR3 nucleotides read TGTGCCAGCAGTTACGGTGCCGGCCGGACCTATGGCTACACCTTC.

The CDR3 DNA is TGTGCCAGCAGCTTCCAGACCTACGAGCAGTACTTC. Protein: CASSFQTYEQYF. The chain carries TRBV5-6 and TRBJ2-7; D not certain. CDR1 and CDR2 (germline): SGHDT, YYEEEE. The V end was cut by 2 bases, the J end by 2 bases, with 5 bases between. This CDR3 is built from 12 residues.

This clone was seen only once. The chain carries TRBV12-3 or TRBV12-4 and TRBJ1-3; D call uncertain. This CDR3 is built from 13 residues. V was pared by 7 bases and J by 4 bases, with 11 bases between. DNA of the CDR3: TGTGCCAGCACGCGGGCCGAGGGAAACACCATATATTTT. Translating it yields CASTRAEGNTIYF.

This rearrangement joins TRBV6-6 to TRBJ1-5; 9 bases line up with TRBD1. Germline CDR1 MNHNY, CDR2 SVGAGI (reference sequence). The CDR3 length is 14 residues. J gave up 7 bases and V 5 bases, and 6 bases lay outside the gene matches. CDR3: CASSQGQGNQPQHF. CDR3 nucleotide sequence: TGTGCCAGCAGTCAGGGACAGGGAAACCAGCCCCAGCATTTT.

This chain links TRBV18 with TRBJ1-1; TRBD1 is a possible D gene (6 bases). V was cut by 6 bases and J by 1 base, with 12 bases left in between. There are 14 residues in the CDR3. Germline CDR1 and CDR2: KGHSH and LQKENI. The CDR3 sequence is CASSPTGQNTEAFF. CDR3 bases: TGTGCCAGCTCTCCAACAGGGCAGAACACTGAAGCTTTCTTT. Drawing the rest from reference TRBV18 and TRBJ1-1, the complete variable domain is NAGVMQNPRHLVRRRGQEARLRCSPMKGHSHVYWYRQLPEEGLKFMVYLQKENIIDESGMPKERFSAEFPKEGPSILRIQQVVRGDSAAYFCASSPTGQNTEAFFGQGTRLTVV.

The chain recombines TRBV5-4 with TRBJ2-3, with a possible D match to TRBD1 (5 bases). With 1 base removed from V and 5 bases from J, the gap between germline ends came to 8 bases. Germline V CDR1 and CDR2: SGHNT, YYREEE (reference sequence). This CDR3 spans 13 amino acids. CDR3 bases: TGTGCCAGCAGCTTGTTAGGGGAAGATACGCAGTATTTT. Translating it yields CASSLLGEDTQYF.

The genes are TRBV6-5 and TRBJ2-3; TRBD2 is a possible D gene (5 bases). The ends were cut back, 0 bases at V and 4 bases at J, with 14 bases in the middle. The CDR3 has 16 amino acids. Per germline, CDR1 MNHEY and CDR2 SVGAGI. The DNA of the CDR3 is TGTGCCAGCAGTTACTCCGCTACCAGCGGAGCAGATACGCAGTATTTT. Its protein is CASSYSATSGADTQYF.

The chain has TRBV10-3 and TRBJ2-3; possibly TRBD1 or TRBD2 for D (6 bases each). Germline CDR1 and CDR2: ENHRY and SYGVKD. Trimming took off 4 bases at V and 2 bases at J, with 19 bases between the two ends. The CDR3 consists of 17 residues. CDR3 in DNA: TGTGCCATCAGTGGAAGAGGGGGGCCAGGGGCCACAGATACGCAGTATTTT. Translated, it gives CAISGRGGPGATDTQYF.